This T cell receptor beta chain was sequenced in a study of blood T cell repertoires in COVID-19. Study overall: Sites across the United States, Italy and Spain contributed samples from acute and convalescent COVID-19. From T cells, B-cell-depleted T cells, or PBMCs came the material, which was cDNA or gDNA.

Which cohort a participant joined came from the clinical history participants gave. The V end lost 5 bases, the J end lost 0 bases, and 6 bases lay between the germline ends. CDR1 is GTSNPN, CDR2 SVGIG, per germline (reference sequence). The CDR3 runs 12 residues. Original analysis: From reference gene primer amplification, estimates of nucleated cell counts were derived. Libraries were prepared by immunoSEQ multiplex PCR; TCRdb keeps only in-frame clonotypes and omits some of them. D and trimming come from the DNA, and the V and J calls and clone size come from that table. In the table there are fewer than 250,000 clones, around 85% of which are singletons.

The chain combines TRBV30 with TRBJ2-3; no definite D call. The clonotype was recovered from a woman aged 50 to 60 with acute COVID-19. Sequences were obtained from PBMCs or T cells enriched from blood (not recorded which). CDR3 DNA sequence: TGTGCCTGGGACACAAGCACAGATACGCAGTATTTT. Its protein is CAWDTSTDTQYF. Together with reference TRBV30 and TRBJ2-3, the CDR3 gives the full variable domain: SQTIHQWPATLVQPVGSPLSLECTVEGTSNPNLYWYRQAAGRGLQLLFYSVGIGQISSEVPQNLSASRPQDRQFILSSKKLLLSDSGFYLCAWDTSTDTQYFGPGTRLTVL.